The 8 T cell receptor beta chains listed next were all sequenced from one sample in a study of human T cells and chemical hapten exposure. TCRdb reprocessed the 5' RACE reads with MiXCR, giving one entry per CDR3 protein. This table holds 65,000 to 90,000 distinct CDR3 sequences, 15% to 20% found once. Researchers extracted total RNA from unfractionated whole blood. The receptors originated from a female donor in good health.

V usage is TRBV18 and J usage is TRBJ2-1, with D possibly being TRBD2 (5 bases). From germline, CDR1 is KGHSH and CDR2 LQKENI. Trimming removed 1 base at V and 2 bases at J, with 9 bases between. This CDR3 spans 15 amino acids. The chain's CDR3 is CASSPRSGPYNEQFF. For the CDR3, the DNA is TGTGCCAGCTCACCACGGAGCGGTCCCTACAATGAGCAGTTCTTC.

In its sample, this clonotype was seen many times. The V call is TRBV7-2, the J call TRBJ2-6; D call uncertain. The CDR3 contains 19 residues. Germline V gives CDR1 SGHTA, CDR2 FQGNSA. Trimming took 4 bases from V and 2 from J, leaving 21 bases between them. The CDR3 sequence is CASSYFTEVRSAGANVLTF. The DNA for the CDR3 is TGTGCCAGCAGCTATTTCACAGAGGTGCGATCCGCTGGGGCCAACGTCCTGACTTTC.

A few counts support this clonotype. The genes are TRBV3-1 and TRBJ1-5; no clear D. CDR3 length: 13 residues. Between the trimmed V and J ends, which lost 0 bases and 6 bases, there was a span of 6 bases. CDR1 is LGHDT, CDR2 YNNKEL, per germline (reference sequence). The CDR3 here is CASSQDVGQPQHF. CDR3 DNA sequence: TGTGCCAGCAGCCAAGATGTCGGTCAGCCCCAGCATTTT.

The CDR3 region has the DNA TGTGCCAGCAGTTCTTTCCGGGACAGGGGGCTAGCGGGCTCTAGCACAGATACGCAGTATTTT. Residues: CASSSFRDRGLAGSSTDTQYF. The gene calls are TRBV6-6 and TRBJ2-3, with TRBD1 matching 12 bases. CDR3 length: 21 amino acids. The germline CDR1 and CDR2 sequences are MNHNY and SVGAGI (reference sequence). V shed 4 bases and J 0 bases; nucleotides not matched to a gene: 17.

Only a few counts were recorded for this clonotype. The J gene is TRBJ2-3, the V gene TRBV5-1, with 7 bases fitting TRBD1. Germline V lookup: CDR1 SGHRS, CDR2 YFSETQ. V gave up 0 bases and J gave up 4 bases; unmatched junction bases: 8. CDR3 length equals 16 residues. The CDR3 here is CASSLAGTTGSDTQYF. CDR3 nucleotides: TGCGCCAGCAGCTTGGCTGGAACGACAGGGTCAGATACGCAGTATTTT.

V and J are TRBV6-6 and TRBJ2-2; D call uncertain. V lost 5 bases and J 4 bases, leaving 14 bases between the germline ends. This CDR3 region has 15 residues. CDR1 and CDR2 from the germline V gene are MNHNY and SVGAGI (reference sequence). CDR3 sequence reads: CASSGHDTFTGELFF. The CDR3 region has the DNA TGTGCCAGCAGTGGTCATGACACTTTCACCGGGGAGCTGTTTTTT.

This clonotype was counted a few times. In DNA, the CDR3 is TGTGCCAGCAGTTTGTATGGAGCGGGAGAGCAGTTCTTC. Residues: CASSLYGAGEQFF. The rearrangement joins TRBV6-2 or TRBV6-3 to TRBJ2-1; TRBD2 agrees at 7 bases. This CDR3 contains 13 residues. Germline lookup yields CDR1 MNHEY and CDR2 SVGEGT. V was clipped by 4 bases and J by 10 bases; unmatched bases: 7.

In DNA, the CDR3 is TGTGCCAGCTCGGTAGTCGGCGGGGGGACTGCTAGCACAGATACGCAGTATTTT. Translation gives CASSVVGGGTASTDTQYF. This sequence joins TRBV6-2 or TRBV6-3 and TRBJ2-3; 8 nucleotides agree with TRBD2. The germline CDR1 and CDR2 sequences are MNHEY and SVGEGT. This CDR3 contains 18 residues. Trimming at V came to 8 bases and at J to 0 bases, leaving 16 bases not matched to a gene.